Following are 27 T cell receptor beta chains from one sample sequenced in a study of T cells after yellow fever vaccination. TCRdb called the 5' RACE reads again in MiXCR, with one record for every CDR3 protein. The table shows 250,000 to 350,000 distinct CDR3 sequences, with around 4.5% occurring only once. The material was PBMCs, obtained 15 days after the yellow fever booster vaccination. These TCRs come from a man between 18 and 35 years old who received the YFV17D yellow fever vaccine.

This clonotype was detected ten times or more. The chain employs TRBV7-9 and TRBJ2-7; 10 bases are shared with TRBD1. The ends lost 5 bases at V and 0 bases at J; junction bases unmatched: 13. The CDR3 spans 18 residues. CDR1 SEHNR and CDR2 FQNEAQ come from the germline V gene (reference sequence). The CDR3 loop reads CASSPYGQGVPTSYEQYF. The CDR3 DNA follows: TGTGCCAGCAGCCCTTACGGACAGGGGGTTCCCACCTCCTACGAGCAGTACTTC.

The chain combines TRBV19 with TRBJ1-6, with 10 bases identical to TRBD1. Germline CDR1 LNHDA, CDR2 SQIVND (reference sequence). V trimming: 4 bases; J trimming: 6 bases; junction bases outside the gene matches: 6. The length of the CDR3 is 16 residues. This chain's CDR3 is CASSKRDRGRNSPLHF. The CDR3 DNA is TGTGCCAGTAGTAAACGGGACAGGGGTCGTAATTCACCCCTCCACTTT.

The chain carries TRBV2 and TRBJ1-5; D may be TRBD1 (5 bases). The V end lost 6 bases, the J end lost 0 bases, and 15 bases lay between the germline ends. This CDR3 has 16 amino acids. CDR1 is SNHLY, CDR2 FYNNEI, per germline. CDR3 amino acids: CASRARPGNSNQPQHF. CDR3 bases: TGTGCCAGCAGAGCCCGCCCAGGGAATAGCAATCAGCCCCAGCATTTT.

This clonotype was seen repeatedly, ten times or more. As DNA, the CDR3 is TGCGCCAGCAGCTTGGGTTCCAAAGAGACCCAGTACTTC. Its protein product is CASSLGSKETQYF. This chain links TRBV5-1 with TRBJ2-5; unclear D gene. This CDR3 has 13 residues. V was clipped by 0 bases and J by 3 bases, with 6 bases between them. Per the germline V gene, CDR1 is SGHRS and CDR2 is YFSETQ.

This clonotype was observed at least ten times. The V and J genes are TRBV6-2 or TRBV6-3 and TRBJ2-7, with D possibly called TRBD1 or TRBD2 (5 bases each). Germline V gene sequence: CDR1 MNHEY, CDR2 SVGEGT. Trimming took off 4 bases at V and 2 bases at J, with 6 bases between the two ends. This CDR3 has 12 residues. DNA for the CDR3: TGTGCCAGCAGTTGGGACGCCTACGAGCAGTACGTC. This encodes CASSWDAYEQYV.

Many counts were recorded for this clonotype. The V and J genes are TRBV11-2 and TRBJ2-1; 16 positions match TRBD2. The V gene's germline CDR1 is SGHAT and CDR2 FQNNGV. The length of the CDR3 is 16 residues. Unmatched junction bases numbered 4, after V lost 3 bases and J lost 8 bases. As DNA, the CDR3 is TGTGCCAGCAGCTTCGGGACTAGCGGGGGGGCCCATGAGCAGTTCTTC. Its translation is CASSFGTSGGAHEQFF. Full variable domain (outside the CDR3, taken from reference TRBV11-2 and TRBJ2-1): EAGVAQSPRYKIIEKRQSVAFWCNPISGHATLYWYQQILGQGPKLLIQFQNNGVVDDSQLPKDRFSAERLKGVDSTLKIQPAKLEDSAVYLCASSFGTSGGAHEQFFGPGTRLTVL.

V usage is TRBV7-2 and J usage is TRBJ1-6; no reliable D call. The V and J ends lost 5 bases and 10 bases respectively, with 21 bases between them. Germline V gives CDR1 SGHTA, CDR2 FQGNSA. This CDR3 is 16 amino acids long. The CDR3 DNA is TGTGCCAGCAGCCCGATGATTGGTGGCCCGGAGTCACCCCTCCACTTT. This sequence encodes CASSPMIGGPESPLHF. Filled out from reference TRBV7-2 and TRBJ1-6, the complete variable domain reads GAGVSQSPSNKVTEKGKDVELRCDPISGHTALYWYRQSLGQGLEFLIYFQGNSAPDKSGLPSDRFSAERTGGSVSTLTIQRTQQEDSAVYLCASSPMIGGPESPLHFGNGTRLTVT.

This clonotype was counted a few times. CDR3 nucleotides: TGTGCCAGCAGCCCGTCAACAGGGACGGAGGAGACCCAGTACTTC. This encodes CASSPSTGTEETQYF. The rearrangement joins TRBV7-9 to TRBJ2-5; D might be TRBD1 (6 bases). CDR3 size: 15 residues. CDR1 and CDR2 (germline): SEHNR, FQNEAQ (reference sequence). Trimming cost V 5 bases and J 5 bases, with 18 bases left between them. Using reference TRBV7-9 and TRBJ2-5 for the parts outside the CDR3, the full variable domain is DTGVSQNPRHKITKRGQNVTFRCDPISEHNRLYWYRQTLGQGPEFLTYFQNEAQLEKSRLLSDRFSAERPKGSFSTLEIQRTEQGDSAMYLCASSPSTGTEETQYFGPGTRLLVL.

This clonotype has a handful of counts. V is TRBV5-1 and J is TRBJ1-2; D uncertain. The length of the CDR3 is 16 residues. Trimming pared 1 base from V and 8 bases from J, leaving 21 bases between. Looked up from germline, CDR1 is SGHRS and CDR2 is YFSETQ. CDR3 bases: TGCGCCAGCAGCTTGAGGGCTGGTGAAGTACCCTTAGGCTACACCTTC. Amino acids: CASSLRAGEVPLGYTF.

This clonotype showed up many times. Being one base from a much bigger clone, this may be a read error. The chain joins TRBV6-6 to TRBJ2-3; maybe TRBD2 (7 bases). Trimming took 2 bases from V and 4 from J, leaving 10 bases between them. The germline gives CDR1 MNHNY, CDR2 SVGAGI (reference sequence). The CDR3 has 14 residues. CDR3 bases: TGTGCCAGCAGTTACGGGGGGGCCGCAGATACGCAGTATTTT. Its translation: CASSYGGAADTQYF.

The J gene is TRBJ2-1, the V gene TRBV4-3; D gene unclear. The V and J ends lost 5 bases and 4 bases respectively, with 12 bases between them. The length of the CDR3 is 14 residues. Per the germline V gene, CDR1 is LGHNA and CDR2 is YSLEER. The CDR3 nucleotides are TGCGCCAGCAGCGGCCGGCACGGATACAATGAGCAGTTCTTC. Its translation is CASSGRHGYNEQFF.

The chain is built from TRBV24-1 and TRBJ2-1; D gene ambiguous. This CDR3 is built from 12 residues. The germline V gene has CDR1 KGHDR and CDR2 SFDVKD. Trimming stripped 4 bases from V and 6 bases from J, with 6 bases between. The CDR3 DNA follows: TGTGCCACCAGTGAAAGATCCAATGAGCAGTTCTTC. Its protein product is CATSERSNEQFF.

This clonotype was seen ten or more times. V and J are TRBV13 and TRBJ2-1, with D maybe TRBD1 (6 bases). The germline V gene has CDR1 PRHDT and CDR2 FYEKMQ (reference sequence). The CDR3 has 14 amino acids. V shed 5 bases and J shed 2 bases, with 10 bases lying between them. Here the CDR3 reads CASSEDSAYNEQFF. CDR3 DNA: TGTGCCAGCAGCGAGGACAGCGCCTACAATGAGCAGTTCTTC.

The V and J genes are TRBV2 and TRBJ1-1; TRBD1 might be the D (5 bases). The CDR3 is 14 amino acids. From germline, CDR1 is SNHLY and CDR2 FYNNEI. V was shortened by 8 bases and J by 5 bases, with 18 bases between the two germline ends. The CDR3 DNA is TGTGCCAGCGCCACAGGCCCCTCGGGAACTGAAGCTTTCTTT. Amino acid sequence: CASATGPSGTEAFF.

This clonotype was detected only a few times. This rearrangement joins TRBV5-1 to TRBJ1-4, with a weak D call TRBD1 (5 bases). V lost 0 bases and J 4 bases, leaving 13 bases between the germline ends. The CDR3 has 16 amino acids. Germline V gene lookup returns CDR1 SGHRS and CDR2 YFSETQ. CDR3 DNA: TGCGCCAGCAGCTTGGGAACCGGGACTTTTAATGAAAAACTGTTTTTT. It codes for CASSLGTGTFNEKLFF.

The sample holds a few counts of this clonotype. V usage is TRBV27 and J usage is TRBJ1-6; 8 bases line up with TRBD1. The CDR3 is 16 amino acids. The ends lost 6 bases at V and 10 bases at J; junction bases unmatched: 14. The germline CDR1 and CDR2 sequences are MNHEY and SMNVEV (reference sequence). In nucleotides, the CDR3 is TGTGCCAGCAGGGCAAACAGGGGGGCCTGGGGGTCACCCCTCCACTTT. Translating gives CASRANRGAWGSPLHF.

A few counts support this clonotype. The V and J genes are TRBV6-5 and TRBJ2-7; the match to TRBD1 covers 7 bases. With V trimmed by 7 bases and J by 2 bases, 11 bases remained unmatched. Germline V gives CDR1 MNHEY, CDR2 SVGAGI. There are 15 residues in the CDR3. CDR3 sequence (DNA): TGTGCCAGCAAACCCGACAGGGACCTACCCTACGAGCAGTACTTC. Its protein is CASKPDRDLPYEQYF.

Many counts were recorded for this clonotype. The chain employs TRBV5-1 and TRBJ2-5; a weak D match, TRBD2 (6 bases). The CDR3 covers 13 residues. Trimming shortened V by 4 bases and J by 5 bases, and 12 bases separated the two germline ends. Germline CDR1 and CDR2: SGHRS and YFSETQ. In DNA, the CDR3 is TGCGCCAGCAGCACGGGGGTTCAGGAGACCCAGTACTTC. This codes for CASSTGVQETQYF.

Many counts were recorded for this clonotype. This chain links TRBV4-3 with TRBJ2-3; TRBD1 agrees at 11 bases. In germline, CDR1 is LGHNA, CDR2 YSLEER. The CDR3 is made up of 14 amino acids. The junction had 3 bases not matched to a gene; V was cut back by 6 bases and J by 4 bases. CDR3 DNA: TGCGCCAGCAGGCCGGGACAGGGGGCAGATACGCAGTATTTT. Residues: CASRPGQGADTQYF.

V is TRBV7-2 and J is TRBJ1-1; tentative D call: TRBD1 (5 bases). V dropped 1 base and J dropped 4 bases, with 13 bases sitting between them. Germline-derived CDR1 and CDR2 are SGHTA and FQGNSA. The CDR3 runs to 15 residues. The CDR3 DNA reads TGTGCCAGCAGCTTAGTTGCAGGGATCAGCACTGAAGCTTTCTTT. Protein sequence: CASSLVAGISTEAFF. Full variable domain (rest looked up from reference TRBV7-2 and TRBJ1-1): GAGVSQSPSNKVTEKGKDVELRCDPISGHTALYWYRQSLGQGLEFLIYFQGNSAPDKSGLPSDRFSAERTGGSVSTLTIQRTQQEDSAVYLCASSLVAGISTEAFFGQGTRLTVV.

This clonotype was observed many times. The rearrangement joins TRBV20-1 to TRBJ2-5; 11 bases map to TRBD2. J gave up 4 bases and V 3 bases, and 1 base lay outside the gene matches. The CDR3 length is 13 residues. The germline V gene has CDR1 DFQATT and CDR2 SNEGSKA (reference sequence). This CDR3 reads CSASSGGGETQYF. For the CDR3, the DNA is TGCAGTGCTAGTAGCGGGGGGGGAGAGACCCAGTACTTC.

V and J are TRBV24-1 and TRBJ2-5, with 10 bases aligning to TRBD2. Germline values: CDR1 KGHDR, CDR2 SFDVKD. The V and J ends lost 6 bases and 1 base, in that order; junction bases with no gene match: 1. The CDR3 contains 14 residues. DNA of the CDR3: TGTGCCACCAGTCTAGCGGGGGTCCAAGAGACCCAGTACTTC. Its translation: CATSLAGVQETQYF.

This clonotype was seen repeatedly, ten times or more. The genes are TRBV29-1 and TRBJ2-1, with 8 bases that match TRBD1. This CDR3 is 11 amino acids long. With V trimmed by 1 base and J by 15 bases, 5 bases remained unmatched. Per germline, CDR1 SQVTM and CDR2 ANQGSEA. The CDR3 reads CSVEAGQGPFF. DNA for the CDR3: TGCAGCGTTGAAGCTGGACAGGGTCCGTTCTTC.

This clonotype was counted a few times. J is TRBJ2-1 and V is TRBV7-9, with TRBD2 identical over 11 bases. CDR3 size: 17 residues. J gave up 1 base and V 2 bases, and 4 bases lay outside the gene matches. Germline V gives CDR1 SEHNR, CDR2 FQNEAQ (reference sequence). For the CDR3, the DNA is TGTGCCAGCAGCTTACGTAGCGGGGGGGAGTCCTACAATGAGCAGTTCTTC. Protein: CASSLRSGGESYNEQFF.

This clonotype occurred many times. The rearrangement links TRBV5-1 to TRBJ2-3; 13 bases fit TRBD2. The trim removed 4 bases at V and 0 bases at J, leaving 14 bases unmatched. Germline CDR1 reads SGHRS; CDR2 reads YFSETQ. The CDR3 sequence is 20 residues long. CDR3 sequence reads: CASSPTVTSGGWGSTDTQYF. Written as DNA, the CDR3 is TGCGCCAGCAGCCCGACTGTGACTAGCGGGGGGTGGGGGAGCACAGATACGCAGTATTTT.

Many counts were recorded for this clonotype. The chain combines TRBV6-1 with TRBJ2-7; D not resolved. Trimming pared 4 bases from V and 7 bases from J, leaving 8 bases between. This CDR3 region has 11 residues. In germline, CDR1 is MNHNS, CDR2 SASEGT. CDR3 sequence (DNA): TGTGCCAGCAGTGTAAGTTGGGAGCAGTACGTC. Encoded protein: CASSVSWEQYV.

The rearrangement uses TRBV6-6 and TRBJ2-2; D uncertain. The CDR3 length is 11 residues. Looked up from germline, CDR1 is MNHNY and CDR2 is SVGAGI (reference sequence). V shed 10 bases and J shed 5 bases, with 8 bases lying between them. CDR3 in amino acids: CATDLTGELFF. DNA for the CDR3: TGTGCCACCGACCTAACCGGGGAGCTGTTTTTT.